This T cell receptor beta chain came from a study of control samples from healthy donors and cancer patients. Germline CDR1 is MNHEY and CDR2 is SVGAGI. Deletions cut 7 bases from V and 6 bases from J, with 19 bases between. The CDR3 is 15 residues long. TCRdb's table, derived via immunoSEQ multiplex PCR, lists solely in-frame clones and lacks some. The repertoire has 190,000 or so clones, over 80% of them found once; the top ten carry 1.4% to 1.5%. The receptor comes from a man younger than 35 in good health. The sequenced sample consisted of blood. The chain links TRBV6-5 to TRBJ1-5; the D gene is possibly TRBD1 (6 bases). The CDR3, as DNA: TGTGCCAGCACCGAAGGGGGGGCGGTCGGTCAGCCCCAGCATTTT. It encodes CASTEGGAVGQPQHF.